This T cell receptor beta chain was sequenced for a study of blood T cells in healthy people across ages. Collection of approximately 9.3 milliliters of peripheral blood was performed for each donor. Germline V gives CDR1 MNHNS, CDR2 SASEGT. Trimming removed 3 bases from V and 0 bases from J, with 12 bases in between. The length of the CDR3 is 16 residues. On this clonotype itself: The antigen remains undetermined.

The study, taken as a whole, reports: Expanded clonotype changes were possibly confounded by unknown donor CMV status.

Alongside a J-beta primer mix, a sample-barcoded 5' primer served in a second PCR lasting roughly 7 to 12 cycles. In TCRdb, the 5' RACE reads were re-called with MiXCR into one record per CDR3 protein. The sample yields approximately 960,000 distinct CDR3 sequences, just under 30% seen once. These data were also reused for a study on T cells of mothers and their children.

The specimen was blood. The rearrangement uses TRBV6-1 and TRBJ1-5; D not resolved. This clonotype was sampled from a woman aged 40 to 50 in good health. The CDR3 DNA is TGTGCCAGCAGTGATTCGGGCTTCTATAGCAATCAGCCCCAGCATTTT. This sequence encodes CASSDSGFYSNQPQHF.